This TCR beta chain was recorded in a study of blood T cell repertoires in COVID-19. Study overall: COVID-19 samples, acute and convalescent, were from the United States, Italy and Spain. The cDNA or gDNA used as material had been derived from T cells, B-cell-depleted T cells, or PBMCs.

Authors' methods: From reference gene primer amplification, estimates of nucleated cell counts were derived. Sequenced by immunoSEQ multiplex PCR; TCRdb stores in-frame clones only, minus some. V, J and clone size reflect that table, while D and trimming were determined from the DNA. This repertoire shows approximately 310,000 clones, roughly 84% found once; its top ten account for 1%. Germline V lookup: CDR1 MDHEN, CDR2 SYDVKM. V gave up 4 bases and J gave up 2 bases, with 12 bases separating them. CDR3 length: 14 amino acids. The sample consisted of peripheral blood. The chain combines TRBV28 with TRBJ2-7; D unclear. The TCR comes from a man aged 50-60 years with active or convalescent COVID-19. CDR3 nucleotides: TGTGCCAGCAGTTCCACTTTAAAACCCTACGAGCAGTACTTC. Protein: CASSSTLKPYEQYF.